This T cell receptor (beta chain) stems from a study of glioma-infiltrating T cells. General study points: CDR3 overlap between tissue and blood was very small. Gliomas, especially low-grade, showed above-expected tissue-blood divergence; non-neoplastic patients showed below.

This clonotype was found many times. Its antigen is not identified. The ends were cut back, 8 bases at V and 4 bases at J, with 18 bases in the middle. This CDR3 has 14 residues. The V gene's germline CDR1 is SEHNR and CDR2 FQNEAQ (reference sequence). TCR alpha and beta CDR3 regions were amplified from RNA using iRepertoire nested multiplex PCR. TCRdb used MiXCR to reprocess the multiplex PCR reads, holding one entry per CDR3 protein. The sample has approximately 190,000 distinct CDR3 sequences; over 30% are singletons. Sequenced sample: glioma tissue, nonneoplastic brain tissue, or PBMCs (not recorded which). The sequence was obtained from a human donor with low-grade glioma or glioblastoma, undergoing nonglioma brain surgery, or in good health (not recorded which). The chain has TRBV7-9 and TRBJ2-7; the D gene is possibly TRBD1 (6 bases). Here the CDR3 DNA reads TGTGCCAGCTCAGGGGACGTAGTACTGTACGAGCAGTACTTC. It codes for CASSGDVVLYEQYF.